This is a list of T cell receptor beta chains from one sample in a study of PD-1 blockade in classical Hodgkin lymphoma. Measured with immunoSEQ multiplex PCR; TCRdb has only the in-frame clones, and not every one. The table records 30,000 to 40,000 clones, around 89% of them present only once. The sequenced sample consisted of CD4+ T cells from blood. These receptors came from a human donor with classical Hodgkin lymphoma. CDR3s include the opening cysteine and the closing phenylalanine or tryptophan. A D gene is named only where the DNA matches it firmly. Clone size is given for some rows only: seen once, a few or many times, or a class if the clone is expanded.

CASGLIRGTEAFF TGTGCTAGTGGTTTGATCAGGGGCACTGAAGCTTTCTTT TRBV12-5 - TRBJ1-1 -
CASSRTRDYEQYF TGTGCCAGCAGCCGGACTAGGGATTACGAGCAGTACTTC TRBV5-4 - TRBJ2-7 TRBD2
CASSLAGDQPQHF TGCGCCAGCAGCTTGGCTGGGGATCAGCCCCAGCATTTT TRBV5-1 - TRBJ1-5 -
CASRGIEPGYEQFF TGTGCCAGCAGGGGTATAGAACCGGGCTATGAGCAGTTCTTC TRBV6-5 - TRBJ2-1 -
CASRLGALTQGSYEQYF TGTGCCAGCAGACTGGGGGCCCTGACCCAGGGGTCCTACGAGCAGTACTTC TRBV7-8 - TRBJ2-7 -
CASSHQDIKGEKLFF TGTGCCAGCAGTCATCAAGATATCAAAGGTGAAAAACTGTTTTTT TRBV28 - TRBJ1-4 -
CASSRGAEAFF TGTGCCAGCAGCAGGGGGGCTGAAGCTTTCTTT TRBV2 once TRBJ1-1 TRBD1
CASSIGHQNTEAFF TGTGCCAGTAGTATAGGACACCAGAACACTGAAGCTTTCTTT TRBV19 - TRBJ1-1 -
CASWRGGVNEQFF TGTGCCAGCTGGCGGGGGGGGGTAAATGAGCAGTTCTTC TRBV6-5 - TRBJ2-1 TRBD2
CASSFPAQGMGSNEQFF TGCGCCAGCAGCTTCCCCGCACAGGGGATGGGAAGCAATGAGCAGTTCTTC TRBV5-1 - TRBJ2-1 TRBD1
CASSYNILNTGELFF TGTGCCAGTAGTTACAACATTCTGAACACCGGGGAGCTGTTTTTT TRBV19 - TRBJ2-2 -
CASSYDSSGNSPLHF TGTGCCAGCAGCTATGACAGTTCGGGAAATTCACCCCTCCACTTT TRBV6-4 few TRBJ1-6 -
CAISGSITGGIYGYTF TGTGCCATCAGTGGGTCGATTACAGGGGGAATCTATGGCTACACCTTC TRBV10-3 - TRBJ1-2 TRBD1
CASSFLRGYEQYF TGTGCCAGCAGCTTCCTCAGGGGTTACGAGCAGTACTTC TRBV7-2 once TRBJ2-7 -
CASSPQKVGTQYF TGTGCCAGCTCACCCCAGAAGGTCGGGACCCAGTACTTC TRBV18 - TRBJ2-5 -
CTSNPDGNTGELFF TGTACCAGCAACCCTGACGGGAACACCGGGGAGCTGTTTTTT TRBV11-2 - TRBJ2-2 -
CASSPPEVRNTEAFF TGTGCCAGCAGCCCGCCTGAAGTTAGGAACACTGAAGCTTTCTTT TRBV5-4 - TRBJ1-1 -
CASSRPPGRIGGEKLFF TGTGCCAGCTCACGACCTCCCGGCAGGATCGGTGGAGAAAAACTGTTTTTT TRBV18 - TRBJ1-4 -
CASSVSVTSGGPTDTQYF TGTGCCAGCAGTGTCTCCGTGACTAGCGGGGGACCCACAGATACGCAGTATTTT TRBV6-1 - TRBJ2-3 TRBD2
CASSLFGQGYNSPLHF TGTGCCAGCTCACTCTTCGGACAGGGATATAATTCACCCCTCCACTTT TRBV18 - TRBJ1-6 TRBD1
CSVQGLDTEAFF TGCAGCGTCCAGGGGTTAGACACTGAAGCTTTCTTT TRBV29-1 - TRBJ1-1 -
CACRPGRNTEAFF TGTGCCTGCCGACCAGGGAGGAACACTGAAGCTTTCTTT TRBV30 - TRBJ1-1 -
CASSPATGRGTEAFF TGTGCCAGCTCACCAGCGACAGGGAGGGGCACTGAAGCTTTCTTT TRBV18 - TRBJ1-1 TRBD1
CASTARWLTEAFF TGTGCCAGTACTGCGAGGTGGCTCACTGAAGCTTTCTTT TRBV19 - TRBJ1-1 -
CASSLGLVNEQFF TGTGCCAGCAGCTTGGGACTAGTCAATGAGCAGTTCTTC TRBV5-6 once TRBJ2-1 -